One sample yielded the 21 T cell receptor beta chains listed below, sequenced in a study of blood T cell repertoires in COVID-19. Here immunoSEQ multiplex PCR was the method, and the copy in TCRdb shows in-frame clones only, minus some. Counted here are over 450,000 clones, about 91% occurring once; the ten biggest clones make up around 0.9%. The material sequenced was peripheral blood. The origin of the receptors is a man aged 18 to 29 with COVID-19, enrolled during active disease.

The sample holds one count of this clone. Other DNA sequences of this sample code for an identical CDR3. The rearrangement links TRBV7-9 to TRBJ2-5; D is unclear. CDR1 and CDR2 from the germline V gene are SEHNR and FQNEAQ (reference sequence). There are 13 residues in the CDR3. Trimming cost V 1 base and J 2 bases, with 5 bases left between them. The CDR3 region has the DNA TGTGCCAGCAGCTTAGTCTTGCAAGAGACCCAGTACTTC. This sequence encodes CASSLVLQETQYF.

The chain uses TRBV7-9 and TRBJ2-7; D might be TRBD2 (5 bases). Trimming cost V 0 bases and J 4 bases, with 10 bases left between them. This CDR3 is 14 amino acids long. Looked up from germline, CDR1 is SEHNR and CDR2 is FQNEAQ (reference sequence). This CDR3 is CASSLARGGYEQYF. CDR3 DNA sequence: TGTGCCAGCAGCTTAGCGCGTGGAGGATACGAGCAGTACTTC.

V is TRBV19 and J is TRBJ1-2; D call uncertain. Germline values: CDR1 LNHDA, CDR2 SQIVND (reference sequence). V lost 4 bases to trimming and J lost 3 bases, with 9 bases between them. The CDR3 spans 13 residues. The CDR3 protein is CASSRAGYYGYTF. CDR3 in DNA: TGTGCCAGTAGTAGGGCAGGATACTATGGCTACACCTTC.

The genes are TRBV30 and TRBJ2-5, with unresolved D. Germline values: CDR1 GTSNPN, CDR2 SVGIG (reference sequence). The CDR3 runs to 15 residues. With 2 bases removed from V and 5 bases from J, the gap between germline ends came to 18 bases. The CDR3 DNA reads TGTGCCTGGAGTCGACCGACCCGAAGGCGGGAGACCCAGTACTTC. Translated: CAWSRPTRRRETQYF.

V gene TRBV2 combines with J gene TRBJ2-7, with D hard to call. V was cut by 7 bases and J by 3 bases, with 10 bases left in between. CDR3 size: 12 residues. Per the germline V gene, CDR1 is SNHLY and CDR2 is FYNNEI. This chain's CDR3 is CASTPRVYEQYF. In DNA form, the CDR3 reads TGTGCCAGCACTCCGAGAGTCTACGAGCAGTACTTC.

Here the CDR3 DNA reads TGTGCCAGCAGTTTTGACAGGGGAAGGACTGAAGCTTTCTTT. Encoded protein: CASSFDRGRTEAFF. The V and J genes are TRBV6-5 and TRBJ1-1; 8 bases map to TRBD1. Looked up from germline, CDR1 is MNHEY and CDR2 is SVGAGI. The CDR3 has 14 residues. The V gene end was trimmed by 4 bases and the J gene end by 5 bases; junction bases not matched to a gene: 6.

V usage is TRBV19 and J usage is TRBJ2-2, with TRBD1 matching over 8 bases. The germline gives CDR1 LNHDA, CDR2 SQIVND (reference sequence). J was trimmed by 7 bases and V by 6 bases; bases with no gene match: 7. This CDR3 has 14 amino acids. The CDR3 DNA reads as TGTGCCAGTAGCATACAGGGGGGCGGCGGGGAGCTGTTTTTT. Protein sequence: CASSIQGGGGELFF. Variable domain in full (rest from reference TRBV19 and TRBJ2-2): DGGITQSPKYLFRKEGQNVTLSCEQNLNHDAMYWYRQDPGQGLRLIYYSQIVNDFQKGDIAEGYSVSREKKESFPLTVTSAQKNPTAFYLCASSIQGGGGELFFGEGSRLTVL.

This chain connects TRBV3-1 (or the pseudogene TRBV3-2) to TRBJ1-2; D perhaps matches TRBD1 (6 bases). Trimming left V 0 bases short and J 8 bases short, with 13 bases between. Germline CDR1 is LGHDT and CDR2 is YNNKEL (reference sequence). This CDR3 region has 14 residues. CDR3 in amino acids: CASSQDAQGNGYTF. CDR3 in DNA: TGTGCCAGCAGCCAAGATGCCCAGGGGAACGGCTACACCTTC.

This chain links TRBV27 with TRBJ1-5; TRBD1 is a possible D gene (6 bases). CDR3 length equals 14 residues. Trimming took 0 bases from V and 5 from J, leaving 8 bases between them. From germline, CDR1 is MNHEY and CDR2 SMNVEV (reference sequence). The CDR3 coding sequence is TGTGCCAGCAGTTTATCAGGGGGGGATCAGCCCCAGCATTTT. It is translated as CASSLSGGDQPQHF.

V usage is TRBV24-1 and J usage is TRBJ2-1; maybe TRBD2 (5 bases). Trimming shortened V by 1 base and J by 7 bases, and 19 bases separated the two germline ends. The germline CDR1 and CDR2 sequences are KGHDR and SFDVKD. The CDR3 has 17 amino acids. Written as DNA, the CDR3 is TGTGCCACCAGTGATTTACCCAAAACACTAGGCCGGAATGAGCAGTTCTTC. Translation gives CATSDLPKTLGRNEQFF.

The CDR3 DNA sequence: TGTGCTAGTGGTCGATCCGGACAGATCGGAGATGAGCAGTTCTTC. Its translation is CASGRSGQIGDEQFF. This rearrangement joins TRBV12-5 to TRBJ2-1, with TRBD1 as a possible D gene (6 bases). The CDR3 contains 15 residues. Trimming took off 5 bases at V and 8 bases at J, with 19 bases between the two ends. The germline V gene has CDR1 LGHNT and CDR2 FRNRAP.

The V gene is TRBV6-5, the J gene TRBJ2-1, with D perhaps matching TRBD1 (6 bases). From germline, CDR1 is MNHEY and CDR2 SVGAGI. V lost 7 bases and J 12 bases, leaving 25 bases between the germline ends. The CDR3 contains 15 residues. CDR3 amino acids: CASTRQVTQIGRQFF. The CDR3 bases are TGTGCCAGCACCCGACAGGTCACTCAGATAGGTCGGCAGTTCTTC.

The rearrangement uses TRBV24-1 and TRBJ1-5, with D uncertain. The CDR3 has 14 residues. Looked up from germline, CDR1 is KGHDR and CDR2 is SFDVKD. V shed 5 bases and J shed 3 bases, with 10 bases lying between them. The CDR3 DNA reads TGTGCCACCAGTGCGGTGCCCCTCAATCAGCCCCAGCATTTT. Translated: CATSAVPLNQPQHF.

This chain uses TRBV6-5 with TRBJ2-2; possibly TRBD2 for D (7 bases). V lost 8 bases and J 5 bases, leaving 15 bases between the germline ends. CDR1 is MNHEY, CDR2 SVGAGI, per germline. The CDR3 covers 14 residues. The CDR3 DNA is TGTGCCAGCCGAGGGGGGGTTGTTACCGGGGAGCTGTTTTTT. Translating it yields CASRGGVVTGELFF.

In regard to this clone: At one end the junction does not follow the germline gene, possibly because of a read error. The rearrangement uses TRBV4-1 and TRBJ1-5, with a tentative D call TRBD1 (6 bases). The germline V gene encodes CDR1 MGHRA and CDR2 YSYEKL. The CDR3 is made up of 14 amino acids. CDR3 in amino acids: CASSEETGSKPQHF. CDR3 coding DNA: TGCGCCAGCAGCGAAGAAACAGGGAGCAAGCCCCAGCATTTT.

The gene calls are TRBV19 and TRBJ2-5; 8 bases line up with TRBD1. Germline V CDR1 and CDR2: LNHDA, SQIVND (reference sequence). The CDR3 sequence is 12 residues long. V shed 6 bases and J 4 bases; nucleotides not matched to a gene: 1. The chain's CDR3 is CASRGTGETQYF. The CDR3 nucleotides are TGTGCCAGTAGAGGGACAGGAGAGACCCAGTACTTC.

V usage is TRBV7-9 and J usage is TRBJ2-2; 10 nucleotides match TRBD2. The J segment lost 1 base and the V segment lost 8 bases, leaving 7 bases of the junction unmatched. The V gene's germline CDR1 is SEHNR and CDR2 FQNEAQ (reference sequence). The CDR3 spans 16 residues. CDR3 sequence reads: CASAPSGRGNTGELFF. The CDR3 DNA follows: TGTGCCAGCGCCCCTAGCGGGAGAGGGAACACCGGGGAGCTGTTTTTT.

The chain combines TRBV28 with TRBJ1-2; unclear D gene. The CDR3 consists of 14 residues. Trimming shortened V by 2 bases and J by 5 bases, and 12 bases separated the two germline ends. Germline lookup yields CDR1 MDHEN and CDR2 SYDVKM. CDR3 DNA: TGTGCCAGCAGTTTAATATCTAGCGCTTATGGCTACACCTTC. It translates to CASSLISSAYGYTF.

The rearrangement links TRBV7-9 to TRBJ2-1; TRBD2 aligns across 8 bases. V dropped 5 bases and J dropped 4; count of bases not matched to a gene: 13. CDR1 SEHNR and CDR2 FQNEAQ come from the germline V gene (reference sequence). This CDR3 contains 17 residues. The CDR3 nucleotides read TGTGCCAGCAGCCCTTCGTTCGGCGGGGGGATTTACAATGAGCAGTTCTTC. Translated, it gives CASSPSFGGGIYNEQFF.

This clone showed up just a few times. This chain links TRBV5-1 with TRBJ1-6; TRBD1 matches at 11 bases. Looked up from germline, CDR1 is SGHRS and CDR2 is YFSETQ. V was clipped by 4 bases and J by 9 bases; unmatched bases: 3. The CDR3 spans 14 residues. The CDR3 DNA reads TGCGCCAGCAGCACGGACAGGGGGCGTTCACCCCTCCACTTT. This sequence encodes CASSTDRGRSPLHF.

V usage is TRBV5-1 and J usage is TRBJ1-4, with unresolved D. CDR3 length equals 16 residues. CDR1 SGHRS and CDR2 YFSETQ come from the germline V gene. V lost 0 bases, J lost 7 bases, and 16 bases lay in between. The CDR3 DNA sequence: TGCGCCAGCAGCTTGGGTATGGGGAGAGGTGGTGAAAAACTGTTTTTT. Its translation: CASSLGMGRGGEKLFF.